Listed below are T cell receptor beta chains from one sample, sequenced in a study of early T cells in non-severe SARS-CoV-2 infection. TCRdb itself ran the 5' RACE reads through MiXCR, one entry per CDR3 protein. Among more than 45,000 distinct CDR3 sequences listed, roughly 12% were seen once. Sequencing was carried out using whole blood. The receptors were gathered from an adult who was a healthcare worker with PCR-confirmed SARS-CoV-2 infection or an uninfected control (not recorded which). The CDR3 runs from the conserved cysteine through the conserved F or W. D genes are given only for firm matches. Rows may omit the clone size; those that give it use once, few, many or a size class.

DNA: TGCGCCAGCAGCTCGGACGGCAGTAATGAAAAACTGTTTTTT; CDR3: CASSSDGSNEKLFF; D: .; V: TRBV5-1; J: TRBJ1-4; size: few
DNA: TGTGCCAGCAGTCAGAACACAGATACGCAGTATTTT; CDR3: CASSQNTDTQYF; D: .; V: TRBV27; J: TRBJ2-3; size: medium-sized
DNA: TGTGCCAGCAGAGCCGGGACGTACTCCTACGAGCAGTACTTC; CDR3: CASRAGTYSYEQYF; D: .; V: TRBV2; J: TRBJ2-7; size: many
DNA: TGTGCCAGCAGCTTAAGCGCGGGAGTAAGTCCAGATACGCAGTATTTT; CDR3: CASSLSAGVSPDTQYF; D: TRBD2; V: TRBV11-2; J: TRBJ2-3; size: many
DNA: TGCAGCGTTGGGTCGGGCGGGGTCGGCTACACCTTC; CDR3: CSVGSGGVGYTF; D: .; V: TRBV29-1; J: TRBJ1-2; size: many
DNA: TGTGCCAGTAGTGAACAGGGTTGGGAGACTGAAGCTTTCTTT; CDR3: CASSEQGWETEAFF; D: .; V: TRBV19; J: TRBJ1-1; size: many
DNA: TGCGCCAGCAGCCAAGCTTGGGGCAGGGAAGGCTACACCTTC; CDR3: CASSQAWGREGYTF; D: .; V: TRBV4-1; J: TRBJ1-2; size: many
DNA: TGTGCCAGCAGTTTAGCGGTGACCTCCTACAATGAGCAGTTCTTC; CDR3: CASSLAVTSYNEQFF; D: .; V: TRBV2; J: TRBJ2-1; size: .
DNA: TGTGCCAGCAGCCTAGGGGGCGATGAGCAGTTCTTC; CDR3: CASSLGGDEQFF; D: TRBD1; V: TRBV28; J: TRBJ2-1; size: .
DNA: TGTGCCAACCCGCGGATGGGTCCAGATACGCAGTATTTT; CDR3: CANPRMGPDTQYF; D: .; V: TRBV9; J: TRBJ2-3; size: many
DNA: TGTGCCAGCTCACCACAGGCAGGGAGGAAAAACATTCAGTACTTC; CDR3: CASSPQAGRKNIQYF; D: .; V: TRBV18; J: TRBJ2-4; size: many
DNA: TGTGCCAGCAGCTCTCGCACAGATACGCAGTATTTT; CDR3: CASSSRTDTQYF; D: .; V: TRBV9; J: TRBJ2-3; size: many
DNA: TGTGCCAGCAGCTATAGAAGTTCCTTCATGAACACTGAAGCTTTCTTT; CDR3: CASSYRSSFMNTEAFF; D: .; V: TRBV7-8; J: TRBJ1-1; size: .
DNA: TGTGCCACGGGGACAACAAGGGACAGACCGAACACCGGGGAGCTGTTTTTT; CDR3: CATGTTRDRPNTGELFF; D: TRBD1; V: TRBV2; J: TRBJ2-2; size: medium-sized
DNA: TGTGCCAGCAGCTTAGGCCGGACAGGGGCGACGCAGTATTTT; CDR3: CASSLGRTGATQYF; D: TRBD1; V: TRBV7-2; J: TRBJ2-3; size: few
DNA: TGTGCCAGCAGTCAAACGGGAGCCCGCACAGATACGCAGTATTTT; CDR3: CASSQTGARTDTQYF; D: .; V: TRBV2; J: TRBJ2-3; size: .
DNA: TGTGCCAGCAGCACGGGACTAGCGGGAGGGCCTTCCTACGAGCAGTACTTC; CDR3: CASSTGLAGGPSYEQYF; D: TRBD2; V: TRBV7-8; J: TRBJ2-7; size: .
DNA: TGTGCCAGCAGGCGGGATAGCACAGATACGCAGTATTTT; CDR3: CASRRDSTDTQYF; D: .; V: TRBV2; J: TRBJ2-3; size: .
DNA: TGTGCCAGCAGTTCCAGCCCTTCGGCTAGCGGGAGTAGGATCTTC; CDR3: CASSSSPSASGSRIF; D: TRBD2; V: TRBV7-2; J: TRBJ2-1; size: many
DNA: TGTGCCGGCAGCCCTGCGGGAGGGGCCTACGAGCAGTACTTC; CDR3: CAGSPAGGAYEQYF; D: TRBD2; V: TRBV2; J: TRBJ2-7; size: few
DNA: TGTGCCAGCAGCCAGGGTGCCATGACCGGGGAGCTGTTTTTT; CDR3: CASSQGAMTGELFF; D: .; V: TRBV14; J: TRBJ2-2; size: few
DNA: TGTGCCAGCAGTTTTGGGCGGCTGAGCACAGATACGCAGTATTTT; CDR3: CASSFGRLSTDTQYF; D: .; V: TRBV28; J: TRBJ2-3; size: many
DNA: TGCGCCAGCAGCACCGGACTAATGCAAGAGACCCAGTACTTC; CDR3: CASSTGLMQETQYF; D: .; V: TRBV5-1; J: TRBJ2-5; size: .
DNA: TGTGCCAGCAGCCGTGGGACAGGGGTTGTTAATTCACCCCTCCACTTT; CDR3: CASSRGTGVVNSPLHF; D: TRBD1; V: TRBV3-1; J: TRBJ1-6; size: many
DNA: TGTGCCAGCAGTTTCGGTAGGATAAACACCATATATTTT; CDR3: CASSFGRINTIYF; D: .; V: TRBV28; J: TRBJ1-3; size: .
DNA: TGCAGTGCTAGAGGCGGGAGTGTTTACGATGAGCAGTTCTTC; CDR3: CSARGGSVYDEQFF; D: TRBD2; V: TRBV20-1; J: TRBJ2-1; size: many
DNA: TGTGCCAGCAGGGAAGACAGGGGGCGCAGCCATGAGCAGTTCTTC; CDR3: CASREDRGRSHEQFF; D: TRBD1; V: TRBV2; J: TRBJ2-1; size: many
DNA: TGTGCCAGCAGCTCGGGTGAGACCCAGTACTTC; CDR3: CASSSGETQYF; D: .; V: TRBV7-6; J: TRBJ2-5; size: many
DNA: TGTGCCAGCAGCTCACTGACTAGCGGGAGGGCCAACCCCCGACAGTTCTTC; CDR3: CASSSLTSGRANPRQFF; D: TRBD2; V: TRBV7-3; J: TRBJ2-1; size: .
DNA: TGTGCCAGCTCACCACCAATGAGGGGGACTGAAGCTTTCTTT; CDR3: CASSPPMRGTEAFF; D: .; V: TRBV18; J: TRBJ1-1; size: few
DNA: TGTGCCAGCAGCGCCGGACAGAAGGATGAAAAACTGTTTTTT; CDR3: CASSAGQKDEKLFF; D: .; V: TRBV28; J: TRBJ1-4; size: .
DNA: TGTGCCAGCAGTTTAGTAGCGGGAGGGTTGGATACGCAGTATTTT; CDR3: CASSLVAGGLDTQYF; D: TRBD2; V: TRBV27; J: TRBJ2-3; size: .
DNA: TGTGCCAGCAGCTCCGCCGCGGGACTCCCGGATCAGCCCCAGCATTTT; CDR3: CASSSAAGLPDQPQHF; D: .; V: TRBV7-9; J: TRBJ1-5; size: many